Shown below are 26 T cell receptor beta chains from a single sample sequenced in a study of chemoradiotherapy in HPV16-positive cancers. The data were produced by immunoSEQ multiplex PCR, yet TCRdb's version contains in-frame clones alone and is incomplete. The profile shows some 1,700 clones, 95% to 97% of them singletons. Material: tumor tissue, obtained from a patient who underwent chemoradiotherapy. The receptors were sampled from a human donor with HPV-associated anogenital cancer.

The gene calls are TRBV28 and TRBJ1-1, with no clear D. CDR3 size: 12 residues. Germline V CDR1 and CDR2: MDHEN, SYDVKM. Trimming shortened V by 1 base and J by 3 bases, and 3 bases separated the two germline ends. DNA of the CDR3: TGTGCCAGCAGTTTATTGGACACTGAAGCTTTCTTT. Translation: CASSLLDTEAFF.

The chain has TRBV19 and TRBJ1-1, with D unresolved. V lost 1 base and J lost 1, with 7 bases in between. Per germline, CDR1 LNHDA and CDR2 SQIVND (reference sequence). This CDR3 has 14 amino acids. For the CDR3, the DNA is TGTGCCAGTAGTATAGGAAGACAGAACACTGAAGCTTTCTTT. Translated, it gives CASSIGRQNTEAFF.

The chain recombines TRBV4-2 with TRBJ2-1, with TRBD2 matching 10 bases. V gave up 4 bases and J gave up 9 bases; unmatched junction bases: 12. Per the germline V gene, CDR1 is LGHNA and CDR2 is YNFKEQ. The CDR3 runs to 16 residues. The CDR3 coding sequence is TGTGCCAGCAGCCGCCAACTAGCGGGAACGGCGGGTGAGCAGTTCTTC. Translated, it gives CASSRQLAGTAGEQFF.

The rearrangement uses TRBV29-1 and TRBJ2-2; 7 bases align to TRBD1. The CDR3 has 12 amino acids. Germline V gives CDR1 SQVTM, CDR2 ANQGSEA. With V trimmed by 8 bases and J by 5 bases, 5 bases remained unmatched. The CDR3 region has the DNA TGCAGCTCAGGGGGTCGAACCGGGGAGCTGTTTTTT. Translation gives CSSGGRTGELFF.

The V and J genes are TRBV11-2 and TRBJ1-3; TRBD1 might be the D (5 bases). Germline lookup yields CDR1 SGHAT and CDR2 FQNNGV. Trimming shortened V by 8 bases and J by 4 bases, and 12 bases separated the two germline ends. CDR3 size: 13 residues. The CDR3 sequence: CASSGTRGNTIYF. CDR3 nucleotide sequence: TGTGCCAGCTCGGGGACCCGAGGAAACACCATATATTTT.

The rearrangement joins TRBV7-3 to TRBJ1-6; TRBD1 might be the D (6 bases). Germline V lookup: CDR1 SGHTA, CDR2 FQGTGA. Trimming cost V 4 bases and J 7 bases, with 14 bases left between them. This CDR3 contains 15 residues. In nucleotides, the CDR3 is TGTGCCAGCAGCTCCTCCGGGACACGCAATTCACCCCTCCACTTT. Translating gives CASSSSGTRNSPLHF.

The V gene is TRBV29-1, the J gene TRBJ1-5; D ambiguous. CDR3 length equals 12 residues. The ends were cut back, 7 bases at V and 8 bases at J, with 15 bases in the middle. CDR1 is SQVTM, CDR2 ANQGSEA, per germline. CDR3 residues: CSAGDPLEPQHF. CDR3 DNA: TGCAGCGCTGGGGATCCCCTTGAGCCCCAGCATTTT. Full variable domain (rest looked up from reference TRBV29-1 and TRBJ1-5): SAVISQKPSRDICQRGTSLTIQCQVDSQVTMMFWYRQQPGQSLTLIATANQGSEATYESGFVIDKFPISRPNLTFSTLTVSNMSPEDSSIYLCSAGDPLEPQHFGDGTRLSIL.

V is TRBV7-9 and J is TRBJ2-3; D is perhaps TRBD1 (7 bases). With 5 bases removed from V and 8 bases from J, the gap between germline ends came to 20 bases. The CDR3 loop spans 15 amino acids. CDR1 and CDR2 (germline): SEHNR, FQNEAQ (reference sequence). In DNA, the CDR3 is TGTGCCAGCAGCCCCGGCGGGACAGCACAGAGTACGCAGTATTTT. Protein: CASSPGGTAQSTQYF.

The chain couples TRBV29-1 to TRBJ1-1; the D is unclear. CDR1 is SQVTM, CDR2 ANQGSEA, per germline. With 2 bases removed from V and 0 bases from J, the gap between germline ends came to 7 bases. The CDR3 runs to 13 residues. CDR3 region: CSVETQLNTEAFF. The DNA for the CDR3 is TGCAGCGTTGAAACACAGCTGAACACTGAAGCTTTCTTT.

The table lists this clone with a count of one. The chain carries TRBV19 and TRBJ1-1; 9 bases fit TRBD1. Losses at the gene ends were 4 bases for V and 3 bases for J; bases not matched to a gene: 15. Germline assignment: CDR1 LNHDA and CDR2 SQIVND (reference sequence). The CDR3 sequence is 18 residues long. The CDR3 region is CASSKLRPGQGKDTEAFF. CDR3 DNA: TGTGCCAGTAGTAAACTCCGACCGGGACAGGGCAAAGACACTGAAGCTTTCTTT.

This sequence joins TRBV6-1 and TRBJ2-7; the D call may be TRBD1 or TRBD2 (5 bases each). The length of the CDR3 is 15 residues. Looked up from germline, CDR1 is MNHNS and CDR2 is SASEGT. Trimming took off 7 bases at V and 2 bases at J, with 18 bases between the two ends. The CDR3 nucleotides read TGTGCCAGCACCATCGGGACGGCCGAACCCTACGAGCAGTACTTC. It yields the protein CASTIGTAEPYEQYF.

The rearrangement links TRBV19 to TRBJ2-1; weak D call: TRBD2 (5 bases). In germline, CDR1 is LNHDA, CDR2 SQIVND (reference sequence). This CDR3 has 14 residues. V lost 6 bases and J 0 bases, leaving 9 bases between the germline ends. This CDR3 is CASRKRSSYNEQFF. The CDR3 DNA follows: TGTGCCAGTAGGAAGCGGAGCTCCTACAATGAGCAGTTCTTC.

The V gene is TRBV6-6, the J gene TRBJ2-4; D is uncertain. CDR1 MNHNY and CDR2 SVGAGI come from the germline V gene (reference sequence). Trimming shortened V by 6 bases and J by 8 bases, and 11 bases separated the two germline ends. The CDR3 has 12 amino acids. The CDR3 protein is CASSQLTDIQYF. CDR3 in DNA: TGTGCCAGCAGCCAGTTAACAGACATTCAGTACTTC.

This rearrangement joins TRBV7-9 to TRBJ2-2; tentatively, D is TRBD1 (5 bases). CDR3 length: 15 residues. Germline CDR1 SEHNR, CDR2 FQNEAQ (reference sequence). The ends were cut back, 5 bases at V and 8 bases at J, with 18 bases in the middle. The CDR3: CASSGQKGYSGELFF. CDR3 coding DNA: TGTGCCAGCAGCGGACAAAAGGGTTATTCAGGGGAGCTGTTTTTT.

The CDR3 bases are TGTGCCAGCAGCTTGGAGGGTAGGGAGACCCAGTACTTC. Translation gives CASSLEGRETQYF. This rearrangement joins TRBV5-6 to TRBJ2-5; D gene ambiguous. The CDR3 has 13 residues. The V gene's germline CDR1 is SGHDT and CDR2 YYEEEE. Trimming stripped 0 bases from V and 5 bases from J, with 8 bases between.

This chain connects TRBV4-1 to TRBJ1-1, with a possible D match to TRBD1 (5 bases). Per germline, CDR1 MGHRA and CDR2 YSYEKL. The CDR3 is 17 amino acids. Trimming left V 4 bases short and J 0 bases short, with 18 bases between. The CDR3 nucleotides are TGCGCCAGCAGCCCTTCCACCGGAGGGGTTTTGAACACTGAAGCTTTCTTT. It is translated as CASSPSTGGVLNTEAFF.

This clone was detected once. An end of the junction does not agree with germline; a read error may underlie this. Other DNA sequences from this sample encode an identical CDR3 as well. V is TRBV6-1 and J is TRBJ1-4; no clear D. The germline CDR1 and CDR2 sequences are MNHNS and SASEGT. CDR3 length: 15 residues. In nucleotides, the CDR3 is TGTGCCAGCAGCGCCAAAGGGCCCGAGTATGAAAAACTGTTCTTT. Translated, it gives CASSAKGPEYEKLFF.

The chain couples TRBV18 to TRBJ1-5; D might be TRBD1 (5 bases). Germline values: CDR1 KGHSH, CDR2 LQKENI. This CDR3 is 13 amino acids long. Trimming cost V 6 bases and J 5 bases, with 11 bases left between them. CDR3 bases: TGTGCCAGCTCCTTAAGAGGGGATCAGCCCCAGCATTTT. Amino acids: CASSLRGDQPQHF.

The chain joins TRBV27 to TRBJ2-7; D is possibly TRBD1 (5 bases). The V end lost 9 bases, the J end lost 0 bases, and 18 bases lay between the germline ends. The CDR3 sequence is 15 residues long. Germline V gene lookup returns CDR1 MNHEY and CDR2 SMNVEV (reference sequence). This chain's CDR3 is CASSIQAASSYEQYF. The CDR3 DNA reads as TGTGCCAGTAGTATACAGGCCGCGAGCTCCTACGAGCAGTACTTC.

The chain has TRBV5-6 and TRBJ2-7; D call uncertain. The CDR3 totals 13 residues. Trimming pared 0 bases from V and 2 bases from J, leaving 6 bases between. Germline V CDR1 and CDR2: SGHDT, YYEEEE. DNA of the CDR3: TGTGCCAGCAGCTTGGCGTACACCTACGAGCAGTACTTC. This sequence encodes CASSLAYTYEQYF.

The V and J genes are TRBV5-6 and TRBJ1-5, with a weak D call TRBD1 (5 bases). The CDR3 is 14 residues long. The V gene lost 0 bases and the J gene lost 4 bases, with 8 bases spanning the gap. The germline V gene has CDR1 SGHDT and CDR2 YYEEEE. The CDR3, as DNA: TGTGCCAGCAGCTTGGAAGGGGAGAATCAGCCCCAGCATTTT. Encoded protein: CASSLEGENQPQHF. The whole variable domain, remainder taken from reference TRBV5-6 and TRBJ1-5, is DAGVTQSPTHLIKTRGQQVTLRCSPKSGHDTVSWYQQALGQGPQFIFQYYEEEERQRGNFPDRFSGHQFPNYSSELNVNALLLGDSALYLCASSLEGENQPQHFGDGTRLSIL.

The chain joins TRBV7-2 to TRBJ2-7; the D is unclear. The CDR3 runs to 12 residues. CDR1 is SGHTA and CDR2 is FQGNSA in the germline V gene. V was trimmed by 0 bases and J by 2 bases, leaving 2 bases between them. The CDR3, as DNA: TGTGCCAGCAGCTTAGCAACCTACGAGCAGTACTTC. It specifies CASSLATYEQYF.

This clone was counted once. The chain joins TRBV4-2 to TRBJ2-5; the match to TRBD1 covers 7 bases. In germline, CDR1 is LGHNA, CDR2 YNFKEQ. The V segment lost 0 bases and the J segment 2 bases; nucleotides outside the gene matches: 0. This CDR3 spans 14 amino acids. This CDR3 is CASSQDRGQETQYF. CDR3 nucleotide sequence: TGTGCCAGCAGCCAAGACAGGGGGCAAGAGACCCAGTACTTC.

As for this clone: The junction does not match germline at one end; this may be a read error. The chain has TRBV4-2 and TRBJ2-3; unclear D gene. Germline V gene data show CDR1 as LGHNA and CDR2 as YNFKEQ. The CDR3 spans 11 residues. The CDR3 is CASSQEGFSHF. DNA of the CDR3: TGTGCCAGCAGCCAAGAGGGGTTTTCCCATTTT.

V and J are TRBV28 and TRBJ2-1; the D gene could be TRBD1 or TRBD2 (6 bases each). V lost 1 base to trimming and J lost 9 bases, with 25 bases between them. Germline loops: CDR1 MDHEN, CDR2 SYDVKM. This CDR3 comprises 18 residues. As DNA, the CDR3 is TGTGCCAGCAGTTTATTACGGGGGCCCCCCTTAGGGTACGGTGAGCAGTTCTTC. Translating it yields CASSLLRGPPLGYGEQFF.

This chain connects TRBV5-1 to TRBJ2-3; D remains unclear. Germline values: CDR1 SGHRS, CDR2 YFSETQ. V was shortened by 2 bases and J by 0 bases, with 13 bases between the two germline ends. The CDR3 extends over 16 amino acids. The CDR3 reads CASSFGYQTSTDTQYF. CDR3 DNA sequence: TGCGCCAGCAGCTTTGGATACCAGACTAGCACAGATACGCAGTATTTT.